This T cell receptor (beta chain) was profiled in a study of T cells and Merkel cell carcinoma outcomes. Sequencing used immunoSEQ multiplex PCR; TCRdb keeps in-frame clones, though not all of them. This sample yields roughly 15,000 clones, of which roughly 89% are seen a single time; roughly 2% belongs to the top ten. This clone was seen a few times. Its antigen is not identified. The trim removed 6 bases at V and 6 bases at J, leaving 7 bases unmatched. The CDR3 has 14 amino acids. In germline, CDR1 is MDHEN, CDR2 SYDVKM. Overall study findings and caveats: Reportedly, T-cell repertoire with density predicts Merkel cell carcinoma outcomes.

Sequenced input: tumor tissue from Merkel cell carcinoma. The rearrangement joins TRBV28 to TRBJ1-5, with 8 positions matching TRBD1. The sequence was collected from a human donor with Merkel cell carcinoma. CDR3 bases: TGTGCCAGCAGCCTAGGGACAGGTGGTCAGCCCCAGCATTTT. It yields the protein CASSLGTGGQPQHF.